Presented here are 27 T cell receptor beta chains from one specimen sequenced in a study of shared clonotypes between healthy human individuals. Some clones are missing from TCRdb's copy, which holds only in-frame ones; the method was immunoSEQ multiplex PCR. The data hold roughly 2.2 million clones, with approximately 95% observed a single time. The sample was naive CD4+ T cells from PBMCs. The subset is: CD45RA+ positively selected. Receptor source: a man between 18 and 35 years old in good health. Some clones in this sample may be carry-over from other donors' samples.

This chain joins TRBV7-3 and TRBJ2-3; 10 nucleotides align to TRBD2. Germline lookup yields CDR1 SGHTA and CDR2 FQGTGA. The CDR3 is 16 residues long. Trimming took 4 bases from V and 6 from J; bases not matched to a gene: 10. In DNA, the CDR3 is TGTGCCAGCAGCTCGTGGGGTAGCGGGAGGCGGGATACGCAGTATTTT. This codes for CASSSWGSGRRDTQYF.

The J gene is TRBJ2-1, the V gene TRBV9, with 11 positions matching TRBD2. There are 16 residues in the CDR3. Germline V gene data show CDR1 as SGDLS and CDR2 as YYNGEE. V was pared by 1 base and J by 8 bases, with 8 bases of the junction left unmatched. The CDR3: CASSVLGLAVVDEQFF. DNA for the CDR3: TGTGCCAGCAGCGTACTGGGACTAGCGGTAGTAGATGAGCAGTTCTTC.

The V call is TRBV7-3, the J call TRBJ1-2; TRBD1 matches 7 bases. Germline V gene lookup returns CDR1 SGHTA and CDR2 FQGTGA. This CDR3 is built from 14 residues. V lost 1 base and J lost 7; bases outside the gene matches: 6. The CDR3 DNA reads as TGTGCCAGCAGCTTAAGGGGACAGTCCTTTGGCTACACCTTC. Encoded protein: CASSLRGQSFGYTF. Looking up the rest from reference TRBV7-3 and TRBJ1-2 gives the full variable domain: GAGVSQTPSNKVTEKGKYVELRCDPISGHTALYWYRQSLGQGPEFLIYFQGTGAADDSGLPNDRFFAVRPEGSVSTLKIQRTERGDSAVYLCASSLRGQSFGYTFGSGTRLTVV.

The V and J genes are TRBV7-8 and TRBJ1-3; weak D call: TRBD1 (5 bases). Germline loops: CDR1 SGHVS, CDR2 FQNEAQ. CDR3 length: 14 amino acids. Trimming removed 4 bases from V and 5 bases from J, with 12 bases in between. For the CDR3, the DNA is TGTGCCAGCAGCTCGATCCAGGGTAGAAACACCATATATTTT. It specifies CASSSIQGRNTIYF.

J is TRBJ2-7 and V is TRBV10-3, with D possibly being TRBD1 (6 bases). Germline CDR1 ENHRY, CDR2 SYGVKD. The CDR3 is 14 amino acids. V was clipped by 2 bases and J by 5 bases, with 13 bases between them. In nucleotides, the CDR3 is TGTGCCATCAGTGAGGGGGGCTTGTCCCACGAGCAGTACTTC. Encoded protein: CAISEGGLSHEQYF.

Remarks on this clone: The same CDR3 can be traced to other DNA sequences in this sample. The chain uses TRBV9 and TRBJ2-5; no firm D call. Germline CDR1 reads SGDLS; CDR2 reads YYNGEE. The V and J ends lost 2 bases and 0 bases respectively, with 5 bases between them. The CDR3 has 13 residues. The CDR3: CASSVGNQETQYF. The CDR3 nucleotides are TGTGCCAGCAGCGTGGGGAACCAAGAGACCCAGTACTTC.

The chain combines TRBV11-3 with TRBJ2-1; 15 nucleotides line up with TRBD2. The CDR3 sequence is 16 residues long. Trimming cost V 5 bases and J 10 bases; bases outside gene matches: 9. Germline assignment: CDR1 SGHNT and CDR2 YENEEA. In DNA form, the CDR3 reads TGTGCCAGCAGCCCTACGGGGACTAGCGGGAGGATAGAGCAGTTCTTC. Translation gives CASSPTGTSGRIEQFF.

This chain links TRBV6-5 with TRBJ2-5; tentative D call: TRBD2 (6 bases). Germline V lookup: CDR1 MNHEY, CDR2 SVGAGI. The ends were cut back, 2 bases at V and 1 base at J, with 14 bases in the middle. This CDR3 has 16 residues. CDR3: CASSYARRAGQETQYF. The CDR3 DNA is TGTGCCAGCAGTTACGCTCGGAGGGCTGGCCAAGAGACCCAGTACTTC.

This CDR3 reads CASSFRRPGRNQPQHF. The DNA of the CDR3 is TGTGCCAGCAGTTTTAGACGACCGGGACGGAATCAGCCCCAGCATTTT. The chain recombines TRBV28 with TRBJ1-5, with a possible D match to TRBD1 (5 bases). The CDR3 runs to 16 residues. Trimming pared 3 bases from V and 4 bases from J, leaving 16 bases between. Germline CDR1 and CDR2: MDHEN and SYDVKM.

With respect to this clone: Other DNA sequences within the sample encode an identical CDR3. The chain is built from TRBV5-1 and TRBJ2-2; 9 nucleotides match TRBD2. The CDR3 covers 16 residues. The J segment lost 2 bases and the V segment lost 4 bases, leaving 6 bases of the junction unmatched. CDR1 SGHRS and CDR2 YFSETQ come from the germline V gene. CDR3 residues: CASSLLAGSNTGELFF. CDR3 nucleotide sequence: TGCGCCAGCAGCCTTCTAGCGGGATCTAACACCGGGGAGCTGTTTTTT.

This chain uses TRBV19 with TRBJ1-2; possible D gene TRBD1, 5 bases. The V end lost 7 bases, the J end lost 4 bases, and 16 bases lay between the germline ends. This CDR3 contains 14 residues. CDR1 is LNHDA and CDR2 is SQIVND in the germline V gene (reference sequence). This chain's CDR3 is CASIRGAGIYGYTF. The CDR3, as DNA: TGTGCCAGTATCCGCGGGGCAGGCATCTATGGCTACACCTTC.

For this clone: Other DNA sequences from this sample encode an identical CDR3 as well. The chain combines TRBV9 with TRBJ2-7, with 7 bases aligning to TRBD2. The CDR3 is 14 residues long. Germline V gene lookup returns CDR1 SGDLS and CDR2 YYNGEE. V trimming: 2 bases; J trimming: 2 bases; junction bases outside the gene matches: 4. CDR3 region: CASSVGTTPYEQYF. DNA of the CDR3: TGTGCCAGCAGCGTGGGGACTACCCCCTACGAGCAGTACTTC.

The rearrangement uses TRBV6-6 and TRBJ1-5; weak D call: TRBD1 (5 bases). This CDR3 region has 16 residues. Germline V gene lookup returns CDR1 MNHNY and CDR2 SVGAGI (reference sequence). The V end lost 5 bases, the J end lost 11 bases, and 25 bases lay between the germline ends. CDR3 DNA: TGTGCCAGCAGTCCGACGAACGGTCGGGGGTCCGAGGCCCAGCATTTT. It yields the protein CASSPTNGRGSEAQHF.

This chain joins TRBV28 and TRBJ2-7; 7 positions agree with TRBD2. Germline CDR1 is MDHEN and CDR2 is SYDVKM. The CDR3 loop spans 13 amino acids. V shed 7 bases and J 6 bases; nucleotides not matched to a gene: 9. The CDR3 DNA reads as TGTGCCAGCACGTGGGGGGGTCTGGGCGAGCAGTACTTC. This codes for CASTWGGLGEQYF.

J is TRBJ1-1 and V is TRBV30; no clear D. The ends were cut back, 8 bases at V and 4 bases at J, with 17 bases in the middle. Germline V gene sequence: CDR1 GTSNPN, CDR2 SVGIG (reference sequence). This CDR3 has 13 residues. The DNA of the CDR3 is TGTGCCGAACGACGGGGTGGTTTCACTGAAGCTTTCTTT. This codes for CAERRGGFTEAFF.

CDR3 nucleotides: TGTGCCTGGAGTGTAAAAGGGTCAGCTAATGAAAAACTGTTTTTT. Protein sequence: CAWSVKGSANEKLFF. This chain links TRBV30 with TRBJ1-4; D is undetermined. CDR1 and CDR2 (germline): GTSNPN, SVGIG (reference sequence). The CDR3 is 15 amino acids. Trimming removed 0 bases from V and 3 bases from J, with 11 bases in between.

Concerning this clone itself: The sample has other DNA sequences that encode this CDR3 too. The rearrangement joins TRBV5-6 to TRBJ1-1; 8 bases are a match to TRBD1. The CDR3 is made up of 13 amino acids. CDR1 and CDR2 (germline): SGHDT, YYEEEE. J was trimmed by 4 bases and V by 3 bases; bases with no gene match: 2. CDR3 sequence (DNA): TGTGCCAGCAGCTCCACAGGGGGCACTGAAGCTTTCTTT. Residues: CASSSTGGTEAFF.

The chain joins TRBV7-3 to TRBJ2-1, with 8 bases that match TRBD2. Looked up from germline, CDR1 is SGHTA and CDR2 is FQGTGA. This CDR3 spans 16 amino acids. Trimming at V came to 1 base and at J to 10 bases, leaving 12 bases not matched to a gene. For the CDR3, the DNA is TGTGCCAGCAGCTTAAACTTTGACGGGAGGGCTAGCGAGCAGTTCTTC. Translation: CASSLNFDGRASEQFF.

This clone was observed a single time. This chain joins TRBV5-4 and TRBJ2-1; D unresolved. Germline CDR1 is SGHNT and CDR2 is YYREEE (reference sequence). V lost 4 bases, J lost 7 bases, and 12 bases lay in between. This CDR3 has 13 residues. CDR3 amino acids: CASSPHSLNEQFF. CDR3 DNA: TGTGCCAGCAGCCCCCACTCCCTAAATGAGCAGTTCTTC.

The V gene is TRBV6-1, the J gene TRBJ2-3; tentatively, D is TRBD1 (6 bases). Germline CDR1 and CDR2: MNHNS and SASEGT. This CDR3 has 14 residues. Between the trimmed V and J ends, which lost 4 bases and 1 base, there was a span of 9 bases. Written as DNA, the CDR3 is TGTGCCAGCAGTGTACGGACAGGCACAGATACGCAGTATTTT. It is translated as CASSVRTGTDTQYF.

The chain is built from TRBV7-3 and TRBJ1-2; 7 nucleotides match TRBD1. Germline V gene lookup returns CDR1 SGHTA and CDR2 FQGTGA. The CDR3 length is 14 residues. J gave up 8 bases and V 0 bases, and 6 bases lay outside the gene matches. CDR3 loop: CASSLTGQVLGYTF. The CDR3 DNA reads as TGTGCCAGCAGCTTAACAGGACAGGTGTTGGGCTACACCTTC.

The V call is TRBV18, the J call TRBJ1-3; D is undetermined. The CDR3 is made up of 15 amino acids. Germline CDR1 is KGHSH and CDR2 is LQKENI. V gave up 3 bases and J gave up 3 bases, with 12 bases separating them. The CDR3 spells CASSPPTNRGNTIYF. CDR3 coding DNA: TGTGCCAGCTCACCTCCCACGAACCGTGGAAACACCATATATTTT. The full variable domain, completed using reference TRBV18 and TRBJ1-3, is NAGVMQNPRHLVRRRGQEARLRCSPMKGHSHVYWYRQLPEEGLKFMVYLQKENIIDESGMPKERFSAEFPKEGPSILRIQQVVRGDSAAYFCASSPPTNRGNTIYFGEGSWLTVV.

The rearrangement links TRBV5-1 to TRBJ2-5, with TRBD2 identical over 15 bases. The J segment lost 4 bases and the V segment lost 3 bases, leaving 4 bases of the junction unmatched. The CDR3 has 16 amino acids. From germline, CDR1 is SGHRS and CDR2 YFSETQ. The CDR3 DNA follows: TGCGCCAGCAGCTGGGGACTAGCGGGAGGCGGAGAGACCCAGTACTTC. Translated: CASSWGLAGGGETQYF.

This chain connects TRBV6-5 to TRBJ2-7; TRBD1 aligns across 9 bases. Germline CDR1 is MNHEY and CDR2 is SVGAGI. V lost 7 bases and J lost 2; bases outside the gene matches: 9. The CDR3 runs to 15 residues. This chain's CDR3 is CASKKTGGLAYEQYF. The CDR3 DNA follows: TGTGCCAGCAAAAAGACAGGGGGACTGGCCTACGAGCAGTACTTC.

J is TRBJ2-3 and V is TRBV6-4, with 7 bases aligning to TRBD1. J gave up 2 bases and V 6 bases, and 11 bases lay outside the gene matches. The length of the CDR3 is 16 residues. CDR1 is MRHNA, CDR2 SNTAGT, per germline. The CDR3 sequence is CASSARQGLLTDTQYF. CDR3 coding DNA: TGTGCCAGCAGCGCTCGACAGGGTCTACTCACAGATACGCAGTATTTT.

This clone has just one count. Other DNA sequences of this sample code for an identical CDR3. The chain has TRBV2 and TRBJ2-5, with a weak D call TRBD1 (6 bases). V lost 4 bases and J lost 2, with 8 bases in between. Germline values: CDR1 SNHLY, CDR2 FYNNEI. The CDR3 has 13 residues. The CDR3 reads CASSGQEQETQYF. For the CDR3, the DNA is TGTGCCAGCAGTGGACAGGAACAAGAGACCCAGTACTTC.

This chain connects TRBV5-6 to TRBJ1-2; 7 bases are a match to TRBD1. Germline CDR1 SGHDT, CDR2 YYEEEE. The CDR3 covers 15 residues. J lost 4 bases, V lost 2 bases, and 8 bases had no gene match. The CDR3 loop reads CASSLGPGTAYGYTF. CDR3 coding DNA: TGTGCCAGCAGCTTAGGCCCCGGGACAGCCTATGGCTACACCTTC. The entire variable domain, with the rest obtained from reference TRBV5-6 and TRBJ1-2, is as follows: DAGVTQSPTHLIKTRGQQVTLRCSPKSGHDTVSWYQQALGQGPQFIFQYYEEEERQRGNFPDRFSGHQFPNYSSELNVNALLLGDSALYLCASSLGPGTAYGYTFGSGTRLTVV.